Included here is one T cell receptor beta chain sequence, with context. Pooling of second doses given at about 4 or about 12 weeks was done. This sample is drawn from a study of T cell responses to AZD1222 COVID-19 vaccine. This CDR3 has 12 amino acids. Germline values: CDR1 LNHDA, CDR2 SQIVND (reference sequence). V was clipped by 5 bases and J by 9 bases, with 11 bases between them. The protocol was immunoSEQ multiplex PCR, while the TCRdb copy is restricted to in-frame clones and leaves out a portion. The sample yields more than 80,000 clones, roughly 92% seen once. This chain connects TRBV19 to TRBJ1-5, with D uncertain. The TCR sequence derives from an adult who received the AZD1222 COVID-19 vaccine. The sample consisted of peripheral blood, taken 28 days after the second AZD1222 dose. The CDR3 sequence is CASSPNPGPQHF. CDR3 in DNA: TGTGCCAGTAGTCCTAACCCGGGGCCCCAGCATTTT. Variable domain in full (rest from reference TRBV19 and TRBJ1-5): DGGITQSPKYLFRKEGQNVTLSCEQNLNHDAMYWYRQDPGQGLRLIYYSQIVNDFQKGDIAEGYSVSREKKESFPLTVTSAQKNPTAFYLCASSPNPGPQHFGDGTRLSIL.